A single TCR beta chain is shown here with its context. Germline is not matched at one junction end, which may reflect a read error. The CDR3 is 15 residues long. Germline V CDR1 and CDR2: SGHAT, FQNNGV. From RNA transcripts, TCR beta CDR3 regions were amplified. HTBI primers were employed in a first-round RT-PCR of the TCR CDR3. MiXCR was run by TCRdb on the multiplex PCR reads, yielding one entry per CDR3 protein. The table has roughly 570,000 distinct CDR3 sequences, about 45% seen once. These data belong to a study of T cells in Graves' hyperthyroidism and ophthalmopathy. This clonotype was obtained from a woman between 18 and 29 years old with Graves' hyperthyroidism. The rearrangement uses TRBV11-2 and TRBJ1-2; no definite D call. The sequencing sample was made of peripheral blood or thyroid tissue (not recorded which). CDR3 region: CAGSEATTTNYGYTF. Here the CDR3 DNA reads TGTGCCGGCAGCGAGGCGACAACAACTAACTATGGCTACACCTTC.